This TCR beta chain was found in a study of blood T cell repertoires in COVID-19. Study-level background: Acute and convalescent COVID-19 samples came from the United States, Italy and Spain. PBMCs, B-cell-depleted T cells, or T cells provided the cDNA or gDNA that made up the material.

This CDR3 contains 12 residues. V lost 4 bases to trimming and J lost 5 bases, with 6 bases between them. The germline V gene encodes CDR1 MDHEN and CDR2 SYDVKM. Source study methods: Estimates of nucleated cell counts were drawn from the amplification of reference gene primers. Sequencing was performed with immunoSEQ multiplex PCR; in TCRdb, only in-frame clones are kept and a portion is missing. V, J and clone size derive from that table, while D and trimming were established from the DNA sequence. The sample lists approximately 100,000 clones, roughly 90% occurring once. The receptor's source is a man in his 60s with acute or convalescent COVID-19. The genes are TRBV28 and TRBJ2-1; weak D call: TRBD1 (6 bases). Sequenced material: peripheral blood. CDR3 bases: TGTGCCAGCAGTTACAGGGACAATGAGCAGTTCTTC. Residues: CASSYRDNEQFF.